The present TCR beta chain was sequenced within a study of cytomegalovirus exposure and HLA in healthy donors. This CDR3 comprises 12 residues. The V gene's germline CDR1 is SGHRS and CDR2 YFSETQ. Deletions cut 5 bases from V and 1 base from J, with 5 bases between. As for this clone: What it binds is unknown.

Study-wide findings and caveats: The authors confirmed in vitro that a few CMV-associated chains were specific for CMV antigens. It was likely that a cluster of highly shared sequence variants was a sequencing artifact. The study recorded over 150 TCR beta chains that were cytomegalovirus-associated. A prior analysis recorded that most TCR beta V segments were productive about 87% or about 30% of the time.

A multiplex PCR was run with 60 Vbeta primers and 13 Jbeta primers. TCRdb's table, derived via immunoSEQ multiplex PCR, lists solely in-frame clones and lacks some. This table holds roughly 130,000 clones, roughly 75% found once. Material: PBMCs. The chain recombines TRBV5-1 with TRBJ2-3; TRBD2 might be the D (5 bases). The clonotype was recovered from a man aged 30 to 45 in good health and CMV-seronegative. The CDR3 DNA sequence: TGCGCCAGCAGGGAGGGCACAGATACGCAGTATTTT. Amino acid sequence: CASREGTDTQYF. Using reference TRBV5-1 and TRBJ2-3 for the parts outside the CDR3, the full variable domain is KAGVTQTPRYLIKTRGQQVTLSCSPISGHRSVSWYQQTPGQGLQFLFEYFSETQRNKGNFPGRFSGRQFSNSRSEMNVSTLELGDSALYLCASREGTDTQYFGPGTRLTVL.